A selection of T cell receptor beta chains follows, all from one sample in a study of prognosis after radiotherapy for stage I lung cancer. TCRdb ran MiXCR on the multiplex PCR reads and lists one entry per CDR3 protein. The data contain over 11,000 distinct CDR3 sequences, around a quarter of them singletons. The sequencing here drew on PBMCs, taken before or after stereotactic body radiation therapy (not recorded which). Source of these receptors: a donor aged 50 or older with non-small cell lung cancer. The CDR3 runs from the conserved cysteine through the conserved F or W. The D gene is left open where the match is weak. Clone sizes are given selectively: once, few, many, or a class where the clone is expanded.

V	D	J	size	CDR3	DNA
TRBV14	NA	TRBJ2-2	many	CASSRAARTNTGELFF	TGTGCCAGCAGCCGGGCGGCGCGGACGAACACCGGGGAGCTGTTTTTT
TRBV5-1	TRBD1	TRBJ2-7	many	CASSLGTGLAYEQYF	TGCGCCAGCAGCTTGGGGACAGGGTTGGCCTACGAGCAGTACTTC
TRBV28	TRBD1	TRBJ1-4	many	CASSSAPGTGDFRADEKLFF	TGTGCCAGCAGTTCCGCGCCCGGGACAGGGGATTTCCGTGCGGATGAAAAACTGTTTTTT
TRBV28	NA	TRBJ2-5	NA	CAISLEVRAQYF	TGTGCCATCAGTTTAGAGGTCCGAGCCCAGTACTTC
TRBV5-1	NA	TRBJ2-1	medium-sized	CASSLDPVGEQFF	TGCGCCAGCAGCTTGGATCCAGTTGGTGAGCAGTTCTTC
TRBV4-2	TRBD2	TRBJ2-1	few	CASSLLSSGGEGRNEQFF	TGTGCCAGCAGCCTCCTTTCGTCCGGGGGGGAGGGCCGGAATGAGCAGTTCTTC
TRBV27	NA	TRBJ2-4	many	CASSPQGLAKNIQYF	TGTGCCAGCAGTCCTCAGGGGCTAGCCAAAAACATTCAGTACTTC
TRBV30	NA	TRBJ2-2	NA	CARLGDGELFF	TGTGCCCGACTGGGAGACGGGGAGCTGTTTTTT
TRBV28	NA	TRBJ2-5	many	CASSLGGVRTQYF	TGTGCCAGCAGTTTAGGAGGAGTTCGGACCCAGTACTTC
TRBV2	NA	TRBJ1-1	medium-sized	CASSEALLGGANTEAFF	TGTGCCAGCAGTGAAGCGCTTCTCGGAGGGGCGAACACTGAAGCTTTCTTT
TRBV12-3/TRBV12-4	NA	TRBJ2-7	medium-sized	CASGMMHYEQYF	TGTGCCAGCGGGATGATGCACTACGAGCAGTACTTC
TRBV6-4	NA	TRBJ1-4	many	CASSYVLSSGEKLFF	TGTGCCAGCAGTTACGTGTTGTCGAGTGGTGAAAAACTGTTTTTT